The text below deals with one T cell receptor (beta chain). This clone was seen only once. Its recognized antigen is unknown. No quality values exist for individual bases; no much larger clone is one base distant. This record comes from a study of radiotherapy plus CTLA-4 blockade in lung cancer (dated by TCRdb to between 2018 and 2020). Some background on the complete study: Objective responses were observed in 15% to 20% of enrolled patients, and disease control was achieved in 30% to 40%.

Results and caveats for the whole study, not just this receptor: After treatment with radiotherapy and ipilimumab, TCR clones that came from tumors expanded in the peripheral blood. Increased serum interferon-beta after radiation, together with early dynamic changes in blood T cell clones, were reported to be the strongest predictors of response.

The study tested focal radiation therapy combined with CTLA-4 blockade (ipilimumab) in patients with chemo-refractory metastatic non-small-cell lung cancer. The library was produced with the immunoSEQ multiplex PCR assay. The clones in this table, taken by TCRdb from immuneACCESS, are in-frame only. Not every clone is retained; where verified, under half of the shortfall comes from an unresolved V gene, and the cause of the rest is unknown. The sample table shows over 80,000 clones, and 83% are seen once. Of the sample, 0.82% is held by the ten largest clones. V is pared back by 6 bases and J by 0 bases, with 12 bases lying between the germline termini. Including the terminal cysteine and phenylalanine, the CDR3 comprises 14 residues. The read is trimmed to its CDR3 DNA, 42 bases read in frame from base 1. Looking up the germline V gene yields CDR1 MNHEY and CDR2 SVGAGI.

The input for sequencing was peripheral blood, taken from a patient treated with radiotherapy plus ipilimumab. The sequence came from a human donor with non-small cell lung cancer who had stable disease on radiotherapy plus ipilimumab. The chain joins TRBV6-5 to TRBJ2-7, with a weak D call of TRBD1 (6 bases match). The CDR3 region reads CASSRGDTSYEQYF. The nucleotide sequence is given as TGTGCCAGCAGCCGAGGGGACACCTCCTACGAGCAGTACTTC.